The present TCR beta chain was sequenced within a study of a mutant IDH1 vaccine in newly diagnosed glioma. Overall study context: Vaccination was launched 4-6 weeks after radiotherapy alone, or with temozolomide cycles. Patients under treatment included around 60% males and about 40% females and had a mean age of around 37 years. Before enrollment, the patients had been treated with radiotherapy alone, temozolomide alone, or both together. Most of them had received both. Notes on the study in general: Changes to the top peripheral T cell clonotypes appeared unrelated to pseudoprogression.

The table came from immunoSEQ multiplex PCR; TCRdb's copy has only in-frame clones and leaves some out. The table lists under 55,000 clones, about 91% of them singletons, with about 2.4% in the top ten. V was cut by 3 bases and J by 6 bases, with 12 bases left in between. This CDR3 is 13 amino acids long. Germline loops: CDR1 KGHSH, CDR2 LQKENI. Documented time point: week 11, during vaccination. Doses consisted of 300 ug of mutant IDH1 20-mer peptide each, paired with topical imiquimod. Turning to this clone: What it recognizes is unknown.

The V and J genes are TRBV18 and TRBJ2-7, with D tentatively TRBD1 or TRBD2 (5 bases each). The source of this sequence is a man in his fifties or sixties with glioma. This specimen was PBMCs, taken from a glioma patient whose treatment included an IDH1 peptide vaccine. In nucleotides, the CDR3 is TGTGCCAGCTCACCCGGGGCGGAGCGCGAGCAGTACTTC. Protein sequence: CASSPGAEREQYF.